This T cell receptor beta chain was sequenced during a study of cytomegalovirus exposure and HLA in healthy donors (dated by TCRdb to between 2016 and 2019). About the investigation overall: According to an earlier analysis of 587 of the donors, about 190 million T cells yielded roughly 110 million unique TCR beta sequences and approximately 280 Gb of sequence data. An earlier analysis of some 600 of the donors applied high-throughput TCR beta sequencing to assess whether each TCR beta V gene segment acted as functional or pseudogenic. To predict cytomegalovirus infection status, the study brought together high-throughput TCR immunosequencing, statistical association of individual TCRs with disease status, and machine learning. HLA typing covered class I and class II loci at four-digit resolution. A later genetic analysis used genome-wide SNP genotypes for about three fifths of the 666 donors, treating that subset as a discovery cohort. The study profiled the T cell repertoires of under 850 subjects by immunosequencing and related them to cytomegalovirus serostatus. In addition to the first cohort of 666 subjects, a separate validation cohort of 130 or so different subjects was used. Typing coverage differed by locus: A, B, C, DRB1 and DQB1 were typed in roughly 620-630 donors, DQA1 in approximately 520, DPA1 in over 600, and DPB1 in around 490. To study patterns of TCR occurrence, a later analysis re-analyzed previously published TCR beta repertoires from around 700 donors and added high-resolution HLA genotyping. The study aimed to test whether cataloging public T cell receptors could reveal signatures of past pathogen exposure. Rather than using new phenotypic data, the later analysis identified candidate immune exposures from TCR beta sequences and from how often those sequences occurred across donors. An early release covering around 630 HLA-typed donors comprised about 320 gigabases of sequencing data and roughly 86 million unique TCR sequences. Roughly five DR-DQ haplotypes were handled as single units for association and clustering, since linkage in the cohort was strong. Every discovery cohort repertoire had been produced on one sequencing platform. Of the roughly 390 genotyped donors, less than 90% were placed in the genetic ancestry cluster associated with self-reported Caucasian donors. Donor age, sex, ethnicity and CMV serostatus were compiled alongside the repertoire data. Among 350 to 400 genotyped donors of the cohort, an average of around 240,000 unique TCR beta nucleotide sequences were sequenced per donor, 15% to 20% of them non-productive.

Regarding this clone: The antigen it recognizes is unknown. No base-level quality is on record; no much larger clone is a single base apart.

The cohort was made up of approximately 670 healthy bone marrow donors. Cohort members were all nominally healthy when sampled, although unrecorded immune exposures were likely present. The donor was CMV seropositive and was included in the group of around 300 seropositive cohort members. Each donor provided a peripheral blood sample, and peripheral blood mononuclear cells were used for TCR beta sequencing. The Qiagen DNeasy Blood Extraction Kit was used to extract genomic DNA from the blood cell samples. CDR1 and CDR2 are read off the germline V gene as SGHRS and YFSETQ. V drops 3 bases and J drops 2 bases, leaving 8 bases in between. The CDR3 sequence holds 14 residues, the cysteine and phenylalanine included. The sequence is cut down to CDR3 DNA, 42 bases in frame from base 1. The paper as a whole reports these results and caveats: Broadly in line with IMGT annotations, most TCR beta V segments showed up in productive rearrangements about 90% or about 30% of the time in an earlier analysis of about 500 of the donors. Because HLA typing was missing for some donors at each locus, association tests included only the typed subset. In a later analysis, HLA-associated TCR beta chains showed more clonal expansion and lower generation probabilities than non-associated chains that were equally common. Roughly uniform sequencing depth across donors was assumed in presence/absence analyses, although this assumption may not hold. In this cohort, only TCR beta chains were sequenced, and detectable features were limited by the absence of alpha or paired-chain data. A further reported finding was that TCR beta sequences accurately predicted the HLA-A and HLA-B alleles for most subjects in the first cohort. Because counts were too low, about 18 rarely observed V segments, including chromosome 9 orphons, were excluded from the earlier analysis of some 590 of the donors. At a false discovery rate of 0.05, a later analysis linked about 17,000 TCR beta sequences to specific HLA alleles. Several of the top co-occurrence clusters appeared to be linked to parvovirus B19, influenza, CMV and Epstein-Barr virus, according to a later analysis. In both the original and validation cohorts, the classifier was reported to diagnose cytomegalovirus status with high specificity and sensitivity. A cluster of highly shared sequence variants was judged likely to represent a technical artifact of the sequencing pipeline. According to a later analysis, TCR association rates differed among HLA loci, with DRB1 alleles showing the most associated TCRs and HLA-C alleles showing the fewest. Immune exposure information for the cohort was limited to CMV serostatus. Linkage disequilibrium might explain the correlated functional status among segregating V segments, but an unknown experimental factor could not be ruled out. V-gene and J-gene trimming of TCR beta chains was associated with a missense DCLRE1C variant in a later genetic analysis, and the association was replicated in an independent cohort. When HLA alleles, especially DR and DQ, strongly co-occurred, attributing TCR associations to individual alleles was difficult. According to a later genetic analysis, donors in an Asian-associated ancestry cluster had fewer N-insertions in productive TCRs than the approximately 610-donor mean. In a later analysis, most CMV-associated TCR beta chains were found to appear HLA-restricted, with HLA associations seemingly driven largely by CMV exposure. Some IMGT-functional V segments, including TRBV6-2 and TRBV6-3, could not be distinguished by the 87-base-pair reads and were therefore excluded. In vitro tests confirmed that a few of the cytomegalovirus-associated TCR beta chains recognize cytomegalovirus antigens. The study listed 164 TCR beta chains as associated with cytomegalovirus. According to the authors, the approach could potentially be generalized to other disease states and immunological phenotypes. Across donors, most TCR sequences were observed very rarely, whereas some public TCRs were present in many individuals.

The library was generated by the immunoSEQ multiplex PCR assay. A mixture of 60 forward primers for TCR Vbeta segments and 13 reverse primers for TCR Jbeta segments was used in the multiplex PCR. Amplification of the CDR3 region of rearranged TCR beta genes was performed with a multiplex PCR assay on genomic DNA. On the Illumina HiSeq System, the amplified TCR beta libraries were sequenced as 87-base-pair reads. Concerning the study's data processing: A later analysis counted approximately 84 million unique TCR beta chains across the roughly 700 repertoires, and some 11 million of these chains were shared by at least two donors. To remove PCR and sequencing errors, raw reads were error-corrected and collapsed into unique sequences using a nearest-neighbor algorithm that merged closely related sequences. CDR3 sequences were aligned to IMGT reference sequences to assign V, D and J gene segments. Each retained sequence needed at least a six-nucleotide match to both a V gene segment and a J gene segment. Rearrangements were called productive when the CDR3 lacked stop codons and stayed in frame with V and J; all others were non-productive. Following IMGT convention, CDR3 was defined as the stretch from the second conserved V-encoded cysteine to the conserved J-encoded phenylalanine. Sequences without an unambiguous match to a single V gene segment were excluded from the earlier analysis of several hundred of the donors. An earlier analysis of some 500 of the donors classified V segments as functional when productive rearrangements were above 56.7% and as segregating when the standard deviation between donors was above 5%. To diagnose cytomegalovirus status from the catalog of TCR beta chain sequences, a statistical classification framework was built. In a later analysis, V and J genes were assigned by comparing TCR nucleotide sequences against IMGT/GENE-DB human TR gene sequences. A later analysis assigned CDR3 sequences and most-parsimonious VDJ recombination scenarios with the TCRdist pipeline. In a later analysis, every TCR beta chain was defined by the combination of its CDR3 amino acid sequence and its V-gene family, and reads without a unique V-gene family were dropped. A later analysis removed several hundred highly shared, low-generation-probability nucleotide sequences to deal with suspected cross-contamination and a sequencing artifact. In a later analysis, a clonal expansion index was calculated for each public chain from normalized within-repertoire ranks of inferred template counts. In a later analysis, generation probabilities were computed using a VDJ recombination model fitted to out-of-frame rearrangements, and the results were checked against IGoR. In a later analysis, TCR-TCR, TCR-HLA and TCR-CMV co-occurrence was scored with hypergeometric tests, and a repertoire-size bias correction was applied to TCR pairs. To estimate false discovery rates, a later analysis permuted the HLA or CMV assignments 20 times. In a later analysis, co-occurring TCRs were grouped using DBSCAN, with TCRdist sequence similarity added in when clustering inside HLA-allele-positive subsets. Repertoires with fewer than 30,000 or more than 120,000 public chains, plus five repertoires with anomalous nucleotide sharing, were excluded from co-occurrence clustering. Entries here come from immuneACCESS through TCRdb and include only in-frame sequences with V and J called. Some clones fail to appear in such tables; in the studies checked, an unresolved V gene covers under half of the shortfall, and the cause of the remainder is unknown. V, J and clone size reflect that table, while D and trimming were determined from the DNA. The sample table records 90,000 to 150,000 clones; roughly four fifths of these occur just once. About 3.3% of the sample belongs to the ten largest clones.

The receptor chain draws on TRBV5-1 and TRBJ1-4, with the D gene call left open. Material: PBMCs. This TCR was recovered from a woman aged 25 to 39 in good health and CMV-seropositive. This receptor carries the CDR3 CASSSGSTNEKLFF. The DNA reads as follows: TGCGCCAGCAGCTCGGGAAGCACTAATGAAAAACTGTTTTTT. Full variable domain (CDR3 extended with the reference TRBV5-1 and TRBJ1-4 proteins): KAGVTQTPRYLIKTRGQQVTLSCSPISGHRSVSWYQQTPGQGLQFLFEYFSETQRNKGNFPGRFSGRQFSNSRSEMNVSTLELGDSALYLCASSSGSTNEKLFFGSGTQLSVL.